The clone carrying this T cell receptor beta chain was counted at least ten times. No antigen is known for it. The sample comes from a study of T-cell memory formation after mild COVID-19. Looking at the study overall: TCR clusters were largely donor specific.

Study-level points and caveats: SARS-CoV-2 specificity of second-wave clones peaking day 37 was unconfirmed. From day 15 to 85, contracting clones were balanced between CD4 and CD8, whereas later expanders leaned toward CD4+.

TCRdb re-analysed the 5' RACE reads in MiXCR, keeping a single row per CDR3 protein. This table has roughly 280,000 distinct CDR3 sequences, 7% to 10% appearing once. The source is a young man who had mild COVID-19 (a few samples of this study predate the infection). Cell type and time point are not known. Sequenced sample: PBMCs or a T cell subset sorted from them (not recorded which).

The CDR3 loop reads CASSQVPTGPPGYTF. The CDR3 bases are TGCGCCAGCAGCCAAGTTCCGACAGGCCCTCCTGGCTACACCTTC. The rearrangement joins TRBV4-1 to TRBJ1-2; possible D gene TRBD1, 6 bases. Trimming pared 1 base from V and 7 bases from J, leaving 16 bases between. The CDR3 spans 15 residues. Germline lookup yields CDR1 MGHRA and CDR2 YSYEKL.